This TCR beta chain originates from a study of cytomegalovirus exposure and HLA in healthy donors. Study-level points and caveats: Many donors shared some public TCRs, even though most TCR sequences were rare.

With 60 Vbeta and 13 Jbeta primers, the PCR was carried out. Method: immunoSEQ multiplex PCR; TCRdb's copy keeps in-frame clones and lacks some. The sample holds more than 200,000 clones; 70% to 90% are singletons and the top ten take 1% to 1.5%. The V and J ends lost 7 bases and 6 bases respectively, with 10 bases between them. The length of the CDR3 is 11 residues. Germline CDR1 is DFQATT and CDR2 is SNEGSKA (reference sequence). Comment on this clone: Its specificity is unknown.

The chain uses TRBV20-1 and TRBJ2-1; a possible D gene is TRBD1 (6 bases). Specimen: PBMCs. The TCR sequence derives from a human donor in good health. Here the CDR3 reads CSGWGRNEQFF. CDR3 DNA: TGCAGTGGCTGGGGGCGCAATGAGCAGTTCTTC.